One TCR beta chain is described in this entry. The antigen is not known. Clones were read by immunoSEQ multiplex PCR, and TCRdb kept only the in-frame ones, dropping some. The sample has tens of thousands of clones; roughly 83% are singletons. The record originates from a study of OX40 agonist ivuxolimab in advanced cancers. Overall study: Ivuxolimab is an agonistic anti-OX40 (CD134) antibody, and patients were treated with it. Findings and caveats of the study: CD8+ T cells were the subset that, on average, had more expanded clones than CD4+. Dose levels from 0.1 to 3.0 mg/kg saw CD4+ and CD8+ blood T cells expand clonally by week 6.

V gave up 0 bases and J gave up 8 bases, with 23 bases separating them. The CDR3 is made up of 19 amino acids. This specimen consisted of CD4+ or CD8+ T cells sorted from blood, obtained in a trial of the OX40 agonist ivuxolimab. This TCR came from an adult with an advanced solid tumor such as melanoma, head and neck, liver or kidney cancer. The rearrangement uses TRBV23-1 and TRBJ1-6, with D maybe TRBD1 (6 bases). Being an ORF, TRBV23-1 has a function that is uncertain. Here the CDR3 DNA reads TGCGCCAGCAGTCAATCTAAGGGTCCGAGGGAAAAGGGGGATTCACCCCTCCACTTT. Its protein product is CASSQSKGPREKGDSPLHF.